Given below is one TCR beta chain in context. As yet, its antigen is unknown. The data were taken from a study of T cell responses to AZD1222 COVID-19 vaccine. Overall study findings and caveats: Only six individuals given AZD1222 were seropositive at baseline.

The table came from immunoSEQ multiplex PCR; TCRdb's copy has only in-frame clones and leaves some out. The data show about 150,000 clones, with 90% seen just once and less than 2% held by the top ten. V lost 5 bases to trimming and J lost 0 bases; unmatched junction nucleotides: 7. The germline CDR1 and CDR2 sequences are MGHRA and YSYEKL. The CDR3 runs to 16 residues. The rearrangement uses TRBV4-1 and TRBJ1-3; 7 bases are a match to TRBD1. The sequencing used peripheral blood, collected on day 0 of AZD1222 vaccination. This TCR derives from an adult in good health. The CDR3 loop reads CASSYRDSFSGNTIYF. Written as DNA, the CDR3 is TGCGCCAGCAGCTACAGGGACAGCTTCTCTGGAAACACCATATATTTT.